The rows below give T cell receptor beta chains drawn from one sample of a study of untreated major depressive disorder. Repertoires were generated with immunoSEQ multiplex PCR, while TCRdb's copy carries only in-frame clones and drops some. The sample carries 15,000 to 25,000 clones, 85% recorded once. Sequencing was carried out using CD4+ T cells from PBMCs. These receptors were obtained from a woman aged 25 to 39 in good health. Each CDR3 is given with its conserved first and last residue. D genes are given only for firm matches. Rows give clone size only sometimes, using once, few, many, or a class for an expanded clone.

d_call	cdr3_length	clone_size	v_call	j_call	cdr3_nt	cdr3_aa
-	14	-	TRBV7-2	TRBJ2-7	TGTGCCAGCAGCTTGACTAGAGATCGGGACGAGCAGTACTTC	CASSLTRDRDEQYF
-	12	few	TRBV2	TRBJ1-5	TGTGCCAGCAGTGAGCACCCCGGCCCCCAGCATTTT	CASSEHPGPQHF
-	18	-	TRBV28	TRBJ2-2	TGTGCCAGCACCTATGCTGCCCTGGTATTGAAGAACACCGGGGAGCTGTTTTTT	CASTYAALVLKNTGELFF
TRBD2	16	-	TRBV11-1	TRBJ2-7	TGTGCCAGCAGCCCCAGTGGCAGCGGGAACTCCTACGAGCAGTACTTC	CASSPSGSGNSYEQYF
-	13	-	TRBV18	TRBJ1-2	TGTGCCAGCTCACCAGCGGAGGACTATGGCTACACCTTC	CASSPAEDYGYTF
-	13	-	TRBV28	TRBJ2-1	TGTGCCAGCAATACGGAGGCGGGCAATGAGCAGTTCTTC	CASNTEAGNEQFF
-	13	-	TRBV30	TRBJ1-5	TGTGCCTGGAGTCTTGGGGACAATCAGCCCCAGCATTTT	CAWSLGDNQPQHF
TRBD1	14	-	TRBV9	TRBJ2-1	TGTGCCAGCAGCGTGGGGACAGATAACAATGAGCAGTTCTTC	CASSVGTDNNEQFF
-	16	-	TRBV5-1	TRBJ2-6	TGCGCCAGCAGCTTGGCCCATAGAACTGGGGCCAACGTCCTGACTTTC	CASSLAHRTGANVLTF
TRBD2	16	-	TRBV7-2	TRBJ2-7	TGTGCCAGCAGCTTAGTAGCTAGCGGATTCTCCTACGAGCAGTACTTC	CASSLVASGFSYEQYF
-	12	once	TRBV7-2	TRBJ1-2	TGTGCCAGCAGTCCGACGCCTTATGGCTACACCTTC	CASSPTPYGYTF
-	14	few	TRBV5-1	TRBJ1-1	TGCGCCAGCAGCTTCAGGACCACCACTACTGAAGCTTTCTTT	CASSFRTTTTEAFF
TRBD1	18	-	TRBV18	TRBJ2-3	TGTGCCAGCTCACAGACAGGGAGTGAACTCATCCCCACAGATACGCAGTATTTT	CASSQTGSELIPTDTQYF